The TCR beta chain described here comes from a study of blood T cell repertoires in COVID-19. Overall study context: Samples came from the United States, Italy and Spain, spanning acute and convalescent COVID-19.

Germline trimming cut 0 bases from V and 3 bases from J; bases unmatched to any gene: 2. The CDR3 consists of 14 residues. From germline, CDR1 is SGDLS and CDR2 YYNGEE. Profiling relied on immunoSEQ multiplex PCR, and the TCRdb table lists in-frame clones only, not all of them. The repertoire holds over 200,000 clones, with just under 90% as singletons. Seattle patients were enrolled during active infection and followed longitudinally. The sequencing input was peripheral blood. This sequence originates from a man between 25 and 39 years old with COVID-19, enrolled during active disease. J is TRBJ2-7 and V is TRBV9; TRBD2 agrees at 8 bases. CDR3 residues: CASSVGTSGYEQYF. The CDR3 bases are TGTGCCAGCAGCGTAGGTACTAGCGGCTACGAGCAGTACTTC.